This record covers a single T cell receptor beta chain. What it binds is not known. V gave up 0 bases and J gave up 5 bases; unmatched junction bases: 4. This CDR3 comprises 16 residues. Germline lookup yields CDR1 LGHNA and CDR2 YSLEER. The data originate from a study of STAT3 mutations in large granular lymphocyte leukemia. Study-wide findings and caveats: Every T-LGLL patient had at least one immunodominant TCRbeta clonotype. Some patients had persisting codominant clonotypes that could mask small clones. Clonal expansion was inferred from other time points because no sample existed at each clone's first appearance. Variable sampling intervals and differing treatment regimens complicated linking therapy response to TCR clonal burden changes. All newly emerging clones after therapy were STAT3 wild type.

Here immunoSEQ multiplex PCR was the method, and the copy in TCRdb shows in-frame clones only, minus some. The sample contains 3,500 to 4,500 clones, roughly 51% of which appear only once. The TCR sequence derives from a male patient aged 45-60 years with T-cell large granular lymphocyte leukemia. Some clones in this sample may be carry-over from other donors' samples. The V and J genes are TRBV4-3 and TRBJ2-6; 7 bases are a match to TRBD2. The sequenced sample consisted of peripheral blood mononuclear cells. The CDR3 reads CASSQETGGRANVLTF. The DNA for the CDR3 is TGCGCCAGCAGCCAAGAGACGGGGGGAAGGGCCAACGTCCTGACTTTC.